These 26 T cell receptor beta chains share one sample of origin, sequenced in a study of T cell changes during pregnancy in multiple sclerosis (dated by TCRdb to 2018 to 2020). The library was built by means of the immunoSEQ multiplex PCR assay. TCRdb re-hosts the immuneACCESS table, in-frame sequences only. Its copies lack some clones; in the studies checked, an unresolved V gene accounts for under half of them, and the cause for the rest is not known. Recorded for this sample are tens of thousands of clones; about 89% of them occurred a single time. 0.73% of the sample rests with the top ten. Material: CD4+ T cells from peripheral blood mononuclear cells, obtained before pregnancy. The receptors were sampled from a female donor with multiple sclerosis, enrolled in a pregnancy study.

The V gene is TRBV9, the J gene TRBJ2-3, with D tentatively TRBD2 (7 bases). CDR3 size: 16 residues. V was pared by 3 bases and J by 4 bases, with 18 bases between. Germline CDR1 is SGDLS and CDR2 is YYNGEE. This CDR3 reads CASSARLGGRADTQYF. Written as DNA, the CDR3 is TGTGCCAGCAGCGCCCGCCTGGGGGGGCGCGCAGATACGCAGTATTTT.

This clone has only one observation. This sequence joins TRBV14 and TRBJ2-2; no clear D. The V gene lost 4 bases and the J gene lost 0 bases, with 9 bases spanning the gap. Germline V lookup: CDR1 SGHDN, CDR2 FVKESK. The CDR3 is made up of 15 amino acids. CDR3 bases: TGTGCCAGCAGCCGAGTCGGGTCGAACACCGGGGAGCTGTTTTTT. It translates to CASSRVGSNTGELFF.

This chain joins TRBV5-4 and TRBJ2-1; TRBD1 might be the D (7 bases). Germline lookup yields CDR1 SGHNT and CDR2 YYREEE (reference sequence). This CDR3 comprises 15 residues. Trimming shortened V by 0 bases and J by 3 bases, and 10 bases separated the two germline ends. CDR3 sequence: CASSLGQGGYNEQFF. CDR3 DNA: TGTGCCAGCAGCTTGGGACAGGGAGGCTACAATGAGCAGTTCTTC.

The chain combines TRBV7-8 with TRBJ1-1; D gene uncertain. Germline loops: CDR1 SGHVS, CDR2 FQNEAQ. This CDR3 has 14 amino acids. Trimming removed 2 bases at V and 1 base at J, with 8 bases between. The CDR3 nucleotides are TGTGCCAGCAGCTTACCAGGCCCGAACACTGAAGCTTTCTTT. It codes for CASSLPGPNTEAFF.

This clone is a singleton in its sample. The chain employs TRBV7-2 and TRBJ2-7; D gene uncertain. CDR1 and CDR2 from the germline V gene are SGHTA and FQGNSA. The CDR3 contains 13 residues. Trimming cost V 4 bases and J 0 bases, with 7 bases left between them. The DNA of the CDR3 is TGTGCCAGCAGCTCCCCCCACTCCTACGAGCAGTACTTC. Translation gives CASSSPHSYEQYF. Variable domain in full (rest from reference TRBV7-2 and TRBJ2-7): GAGVSQSPSNKVTEKGKDVELRCDPISGHTALYWYRQSLGQGLEFLIYFQGNSAPDKSGLPSDRFSAERTGGSVSTLTIQRTQQEDSAVYLCASSSPHSYEQYFGPGTRLTVT.

In DNA form, the CDR3 reads TGTGCCAGCAGCCTCCTACCCGACTACGAGCAGTACTTC. Amino acid sequence: CASSLLPDYEQYF. The gene calls are TRBV7-3 and TRBJ2-7; D gene uncertain. The germline V gene encodes CDR1 SGHTA and CDR2 FQGTGA. Trimming stripped 5 bases from V and 3 bases from J, with 11 bases between. The CDR3 has 13 amino acids. Full variable domain (remainder filled in from reference TRBV7-3 and TRBJ2-7): GAGVSQTPSNKVTEKGKYVELRCDPISGHTALYWYRQSLGQGPEFLIYFQGTGAADDSGLPNDRFFAVRPEGSVSTLKIQRTERGDSAVYLCASSLLPDYEQYFGPGTRLTVT.

V usage is TRBV10-3 and J usage is TRBJ2-5; TRBD1 matches at 11 bases. CDR3 length equals 15 residues. CDR1 and CDR2 (germline): ENHRY, SYGVKD. V shed 5 bases, J shed 6 bases, and the junction held 8 bases outside the gene matches. The CDR3 sequence: CAISTAGTGGKTQYF. DNA of the CDR3: TGTGCCATCAGTACGGCAGGGACAGGGGGAAAGACCCAGTACTTC.

The chain recombines TRBV7-2 with TRBJ2-3; 12 bases match TRBD2. The germline gives CDR1 SGHTA, CDR2 FQGNSA. V trimming: 1 base; J trimming: 0 bases; junction bases outside the gene matches: 8. The CDR3 has 19 amino acids. DNA of the CDR3: TGTGCCAGCAGCTTAGGACTAGCGGGGGCCCCAGACAGCACAGATACGCAGTATTTT. This translates into CASSLGLAGAPDSTDTQYF.

This chain links TRBV30 with TRBJ1-1, with a tentative D call TRBD1 (5 bases). With 3 bases removed from V and 0 bases from J, the gap between germline ends came to 14 bases. The germline CDR1 and CDR2 sequences are GTSNPN and SVGIG (reference sequence). The CDR3 sequence is 15 residues long. The CDR3 spells CAWRFGGSLNTEAFF. The CDR3 DNA follows: TGTGCCTGGAGGTTTGGGGGGTCCCTGAACACTGAAGCTTTCTTT.

The chain couples TRBV29-1 to TRBJ1-2; D possibly corresponds to TRBD1 (6 bases). The CDR3 is 13 residues long. Trimming left V 6 bases short and J 4 bases short, with 15 bases between. Germline V gene lookup returns CDR1 SQVTM and CDR2 ANQGSEA. The CDR3 protein is CSVGVGGPYGYTF. The CDR3 DNA reads as TGCAGCGTGGGCGTGGGGGGGCCCTATGGCTACACCTTC.

The chain links TRBV6-5 to TRBJ2-5; maybe TRBD2 (5 bases). The germline V gene has CDR1 MNHEY and CDR2 SVGAGI. The germline V and J ends were trimmed by 0 bases and 5 bases, with 16 bases remaining between them. CDR3 length: 16 residues. The CDR3 DNA reads TGTGCCAGCAGTTACTCAATGCTAGCATCCGGCGAGACCCAGTACTTC. Translating gives CASSYSMLASGETQYF.

As DNA, the CDR3 is TGCGCCAGCAGCCAAGAGGGGAGGTGGAACGGCTACACCTTC. Translated: CASSQEGRWNGYTF. The chain couples TRBV4-1 to TRBJ1-2; D is uncertain. Germline CDR1 and CDR2: MGHRA and YSYEKL. There are 14 residues in the CDR3. Trimming pared 0 bases from V and 8 bases from J, leaving 13 bases between.

This chain joins TRBV6-1 and TRBJ2-7; tentatively, D is TRBD2 (5 bases). The CDR3 sequence is 14 residues long. V lost 2 bases to trimming and J lost 0 bases, with 8 bases between them. Germline loops: CDR1 MNHNS, CDR2 SASEGT. CDR3 sequence: CASSEPGFSYEQYF. The CDR3 bases are TGTGCCAGCAGTGAACCGGGGTTCTCCTACGAGCAGTACTTC.

The V call is TRBV18, the J call TRBJ1-2; D call uncertain. Germline V gene sequence: CDR1 KGHSH, CDR2 LQKENI. CDR3 length: 14 residues. The V end was cut by 2 bases, the J end by 8 bases, with 15 bases between. In DNA form, the CDR3 reads TGTGCCAGCTCACCAATCTCGAGGTTTGGAGGCTACACCTTC. Encoded protein: CASSPISRFGGYTF.

The chain employs TRBV15 and TRBJ2-7; TRBD2 agrees at 9 bases. The V gene end was trimmed by 5 bases and the J gene end by 2 bases; junction bases not matched to a gene: 4. The CDR3 contains 14 residues. The germline V gene has CDR1 LNHNV and CDR2 YYDKDF (reference sequence). CDR3 in amino acids: CATSGGLAPYEQYF. In nucleotides, the CDR3 is TGTGCCACCAGCGGGGGACTAGCTCCCTACGAGCAGTACTTC.

The chain links TRBV25-1 to TRBJ2-3, with TRBD1 as a possible D gene (6 bases). The CDR3 spans 16 residues. Germline assignment: CDR1 MGHDK and CDR2 SYGVNS. Trimming cost V 3 bases and J 3 bases, with 16 bases left between them. DNA of the CDR3: TGTGCCAGCAGTGATGGGGGCCAGGGTAAGACAGATACGCAGTATTTT. It is translated as CASSDGGQGKTDTQYF.

The chain employs TRBV7-6 and TRBJ1-4; D is undetermined. The CDR3 runs to 14 residues. Trimming removed 3 bases at V and 7 bases at J, with 12 bases between. Germline V lookup: CDR1 SGHVS, CDR2 FNYEAQ. The CDR3 bases are TGTGCCAGCAGCTTCGGAGGGTATGGTGAAAAACTGTTTTTT. It encodes CASSFGGYGEKLFF.

The chain has TRBV10-3 and TRBJ2-7; 7 nucleotides align to TRBD1. The ends lost 9 bases at V and 1 base at J; junction bases unmatched: 15. CDR1 ENHRY and CDR2 SYGVKD come from the germline V gene. This CDR3 has 16 amino acids. The CDR3 DNA follows: TGTGCCATTATGCCGTCGTCAGGGGGAAAATCCTACGAGCAGTACTTC. Translation: CAIMPSSGGKSYEQYF.

The V and J genes are TRBV4-3 and TRBJ2-1; D possibly corresponds to TRBD2 (5 bases). This CDR3 has 16 amino acids. Trimming cost V 1 base and J 6 bases, with 16 bases left between them. Germline V gene data show CDR1 as LGHNA and CDR2 as YSLEER. As DNA, the CDR3 is TGCGCCAGCAGCCAAGGCCCGCGGCCGGGGTCCAATGAGCAGTTCTTC. It encodes CASSQGPRPGSNEQFF.

The V and J genes are TRBV30 and TRBJ1-2; 7 bases fit TRBD1. From germline, CDR1 is GTSNPN and CDR2 SVGIG (reference sequence). V was pared by 8 bases and J by 3 bases, with 6 bases of the junction left unmatched. This CDR3 has 12 residues. The CDR3, as DNA: TGTGCCCGTCAGGGGGATGACTATGGCTACACCTTC. Its translation is CARQGDDYGYTF.

This chain links TRBV7-7 with TRBJ2-5; D might be TRBD2 (5 bases). Between the trimmed V and J ends, which lost 3 bases and 1 base, there was a span of 6 bases. The CDR3 is 13 amino acids. Germline V lookup: CDR1 SSHAT, CDR2 FNYEAQ (reference sequence). The CDR3 region is CASSFGGQETQYF. CDR3 DNA: TGTGCCAGCAGCTTCGGAGGCCAAGAGACCCAGTACTTC.

CDR3 sequence reads: CAWSGSRAPGANVLTF. The CDR3, as DNA: TGTGCCTGGTCCGGGAGCAGGGCCCCGGGGGCCAACGTCCTGACTTTC. The rearrangement links TRBV30 to TRBJ2-6; D is possibly TRBD2 (6 bases). V lost 5 bases and J 4 bases, leaving 18 bases between the germline ends. CDR1 and CDR2 (germline): GTSNPN, SVGIG (reference sequence). The CDR3 has 16 amino acids.

This chain connects TRBV21-1 to TRBJ2-7; the listed D gene, TRBD2, was not tested against the DNA. TRBV21-1 is designated a pseudogene. CDR3 length: 14 residues. The CDR3 loop is CASNRSPGYNEQYF. CDR3 sequence (DNA): TGTGCCAGCAACAGAAGTCCGGGGTACAACGAGCAGTACTTC.

The CDR3 DNA reads TGTGCCAGCAGCTTAAATCCGGCGGGGGGGCCGGAGACCCAGTACTTC. Translating it yields CASSLNPAGGPETQYF. The chain has TRBV7-3 and TRBJ2-5; 9 bases fit TRBD2. CDR1 and CDR2 from the germline V gene are SGHTA and FQGTGA. This CDR3 is built from 16 residues. The V and J ends lost 1 base and 5 bases, in that order; junction bases with no gene match: 8.

This chain links TRBV6-5 with TRBJ2-4, with TRBD2 as a possible D gene (5 bases). Germline lookup yields CDR1 MNHEY and CDR2 SVGAGI. V lost 5 bases to trimming and J lost 0 bases, with 8 bases between them. The CDR3 is 14 amino acids. The CDR3 reads CASSNGVAKNIQYF. CDR3 nucleotides: TGTGCCAGCAGTAACGGGGTAGCCAAAAACATTCAGTACTTC.

The chain is built from TRBV30 and TRBJ1-2; D remains ambiguous. This CDR3 region has 10 residues. CDR1 and CDR2 from the germline V gene are GTSNPN and SVGIG (reference sequence). With 1 base removed from V and 8 bases from J, the gap between germline ends came to 5 bases. Here the CDR3 reads CAWSGRGYTF. DNA for the CDR3: TGTGCCTGGAGTGGGCGGGGCTACACCTTC.